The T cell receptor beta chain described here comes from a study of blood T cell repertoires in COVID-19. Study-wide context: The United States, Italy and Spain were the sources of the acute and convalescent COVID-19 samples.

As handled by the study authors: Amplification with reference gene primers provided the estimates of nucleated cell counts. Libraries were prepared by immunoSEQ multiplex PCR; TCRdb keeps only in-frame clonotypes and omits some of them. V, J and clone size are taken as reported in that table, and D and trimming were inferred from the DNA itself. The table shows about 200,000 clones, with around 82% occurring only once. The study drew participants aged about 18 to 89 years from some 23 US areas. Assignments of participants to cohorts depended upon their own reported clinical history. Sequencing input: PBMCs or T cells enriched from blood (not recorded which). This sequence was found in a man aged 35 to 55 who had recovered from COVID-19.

CDR3 bases: TGCGCCAGCACTCTAAGGACAGGGGGAGATGGCTACACCTTC. Protein sequence: CASTLRTGGDGYTF. This chain uses TRBV5-1 with TRBJ1-2; 10 positions agree with TRBD1. The CDR3 is made up of 14 amino acids. Trimming cost V 6 bases and J 6 bases; bases outside gene matches: 8. Germline V CDR1 and CDR2: SGHRS, YFSETQ.